Listed here are 7 T cell receptor beta chains from one sample, sequenced in a study of T cell changes during pregnancy in multiple sclerosis. Produced via immunoSEQ multiplex PCR; TCRdb's table is partial and in-frame only. This table holds 55,000 to 85,000 clones, just over 90% found once. The input for sequencing was peripheral blood, taken after pregnancy. The receptors come from a female donor with multiple sclerosis, enrolled in a pregnancy study.

The gene calls are TRBV28 and TRBJ1-2; TRBD1 matches 7 bases. Germline-derived CDR1 and CDR2 are MDHEN and SYDVKM. The CDR3 is 13 residues long. V lost 5 bases, J lost 6 bases, and 6 bases stayed unmatched. CDR3 DNA: TGTGCCAGCAGTGCCGACAGGGTGAATGGCTACACCTTC. Protein: CASSADRVNGYTF.

The chain joins TRBV18 to TRBJ2-1; 7 nucleotides align to TRBD1. CDR1 is KGHSH, CDR2 LQKENI, per germline. CDR3 size: 14 residues. V dropped 2 bases and J dropped 8; count of bases not matched to a gene: 6. CDR3 loop: CASSPRTGIYEQFF. The CDR3 region has the DNA TGTGCCAGCTCACCAAGGACAGGTATTTATGAGCAGTTCTTC. The variable domain in full, completed from reference TRBV18 and TRBJ2-1, reads NAGVMQNPRHLVRRRGQEARLRCSPMKGHSHVYWYRQLPEEGLKFMVYLQKENIIDESGMPKERFSAEFPKEGPSILRIQQVVRGDSAAYFCASSPRTGIYEQFFGPGTRLTVL.

This chain joins TRBV11-2 and TRBJ1-3, with D possibly TRBD1 on 5 matching bases. The CDR3 runs to 14 residues. V was clipped by 3 bases and J by 4 bases, with 10 bases between them. From germline, CDR1 is SGHAT and CDR2 FQNNGV. CDR3 sequence (DNA): TGTGCCAGCAGCTTCCGGCAGGGAGGAAACACCATATATTTT. Translation: CASSFRQGGNTIYF.

V is TRBV30 and J is TRBJ1-3; 8 nucleotides align to TRBD1. The CDR3 runs to 12 residues. Trimming at V came to 4 bases and at J to 6 bases, leaving 2 bases not matched to a gene. The germline V gene has CDR1 GTSNPN and CDR2 SVGIG (reference sequence). The CDR3, as DNA: TGTGCCTGGACCAGGGGGCCAAACACCATATATTTT. Its translation: CAWTRGPNTIYF.

This clone was seen a single time. DNA of the CDR3: TGTGCCAGCAGTTACGTTATAGGGCAGGGGGCTAACGAGCAGTACTTC. Translated, it gives CASSYVIGQGANEQYF. The chain joins TRBV6-6 to TRBJ2-7; 8 positions agree with TRBD1. Germline CDR1 and CDR2: MNHNY and SVGAGI (reference sequence). Trimming at V came to 2 bases and at J to 5 bases, leaving 11 bases not matched to a gene. The CDR3 contains 16 residues.

This clone has a single count. The V gene is TRBV5-4, the J gene TRBJ2-7; D is unclear. The germline V and J ends were trimmed by 1 base and 3 bases, with 14 bases remaining between them. The CDR3 runs 15 residues. From germline, CDR1 is SGHNT and CDR2 YYREEE (reference sequence). The CDR3 region has the DNA TGTGCCAGCAGCTTGTCCGACTCGCCCTTCTACGAGCAGTACTTC. This sequence encodes CASSLSDSPFYEQYF.

The chain uses TRBV27 and TRBJ2-5, with D unclear. The V gene's germline CDR1 is MNHEY and CDR2 SMNVEV (reference sequence). V lost 2 bases, J lost 2 bases, and 9 bases lay in between. This CDR3 has 14 amino acids. CDR3: CASSLGWAQETQYF. The CDR3 DNA follows: TGTGCCAGCAGTTTAGGGTGGGCGCAAGAGACCCAGTACTTC.